One TCR beta chain is described in this entry. Its cognate antigen is unknown. The source of the sample is a study of cytomegalovirus exposure and HLA in healthy donors. Study-wide points: TCR beta V- and J-gene trimming was later associated with a missense DCLRE1C variant.

Amplification used 60 Vbeta primers and 13 Jbeta primers. Using immunoSEQ multiplex PCR, the repertoire was profiled, and TCRdb retains in-frame clones only, with some absent. Recorded for this sample: fewer than 100,000 clones. This clonotype was sampled from a man aged 18-30 years in good health and CMV-seropositive. Sequenced: PBMCs.

As DNA, the CDR3 is TGTGCCATCAGTGAAACAGGGGATCAGCCCCAGCATTTT. It yields the protein CAISETGDQPQHF. V usage is TRBV10-3 and J usage is TRBJ1-5; the match to TRBD1 covers 7 bases. Germline lookup yields CDR1 ENHRY and CDR2 SYGVKD. The CDR3 loop spans 13 amino acids. Losses at the gene ends were 3 bases for V and 5 bases for J; bases not matched to a gene: 1.